This entry lists 16 T cell receptor beta chains sequenced from one sample in a study of chemoradiotherapy in HPV16-positive cancers (dated by TCRdb to 2022 to 2024). The library relied on the immunoSEQ multiplex PCR assay. Not all clones reach the TCRdb copy of this immuneACCESS table, which keeps in-frame sequences only. Checked studies attribute under half of the gap to unresolved V genes and leave the rest unexplained. This specimen's table enumerates under 80 clones. This specimen consisted of tumor tissue, obtained from a patient who underwent chemoradiotherapy. These receptors originate from a human donor with HPV-associated anogenital cancer.

This rearrangement joins TRBV29-1 to TRBJ2-7; the match to TRBD2 covers 14 bases. Germline trimming cut 5 bases from V and 2 bases from J; bases unmatched to any gene: 5. The CDR3 spans 15 residues. Germline lookup yields CDR1 SQVTM and CDR2 ANQGSEA. In DNA form, the CDR3 reads TGCAGCGTTCGGGGGACTAGCGGGAGACCCTACGAGCAGTACTTC. Translating it yields CSVRGTSGRPYEQYF.

The chain joins TRBV6-5 to TRBJ1-1, with no clear D. Trimming removed 4 bases at V and 5 bases at J, with 17 bases between. The CDR3 covers 15 residues. Germline V CDR1 and CDR2: MNHEY, SVGAGI. The CDR3 DNA sequence: TGTGCCAGCAGTTCGCGGACGGTCGGTGGGACTGAAGCTTTCTTT. Amino acid sequence: CASSSRTVGGTEAFF.

The chain employs TRBV29-1 and TRBJ1-2, with TRBD1 identical over 10 bases. Unmatched junction bases numbered 6, after V lost 5 bases and J lost 6 bases. Per the germline V gene, CDR1 is SQVTM and CDR2 is ANQGSEA. This CDR3 contains 13 residues. This chain's CDR3 is CSVLKTGGNGYTF. The CDR3 nucleotides read TGCAGCGTTCTAAAGACAGGGGGCAATGGCTACACCTTC.

V gene TRBV29-1 combines with J gene TRBJ2-5; 11 bases align to TRBD1. V dropped 2 bases and J dropped 5; count of bases not matched to a gene: 7. The CDR3 has 15 residues. Germline V gene data show CDR1 as SQVTM and CDR2 as ANQGSEA. The CDR3 DNA follows: TGCAGCGTTGAATCGGACAGGGGGCGTTCGGAGACCCAGTACTTC. It codes for CSVESDRGRSETQYF.

The CDR3 DNA sequence: TGTGCCAGTAGTCTTGGAGGGACTTACACTGAAGCTTTCTTT. This encodes CASSLGGTYTEAFF. The V and J genes are TRBV19 and TRBJ1-1; D is perhaps TRBD1 (5 bases). Germline V gene sequence: CDR1 LNHDA, CDR2 SQIVND (reference sequence). Trimming took off 5 bases at V and 3 bases at J, with 13 bases between the two ends. This CDR3 has 14 amino acids.

The chain has TRBV29-1 and TRBJ2-7; D remains unclear. Germline-derived CDR1 and CDR2 are SQVTM and ANQGSEA. The V end was cut by 5 bases, the J end by 2 bases, with 10 bases between. The CDR3 length is 12 residues. The CDR3 bases are TGCAGCGTTCGGCAGTCAACCTACGAGCAGTACTTC. Protein: CSVRQSTYEQYF.

The rearrangement joins TRBV29-1 to TRBJ1-4; 9 positions match TRBD1. Germline V lookup: CDR1 SQVTM, CDR2 ANQGSEA. J lost 8 bases, V lost 7 bases, and 11 bases had no gene match. The CDR3 contains 14 residues. CDR3 region: CSAKGGQGGEKLFF. The CDR3 nucleotides are TGCAGCGCTAAGGGGGGACAGGGAGGCGAAAAACTGTTTTTT.

The chain is built from TRBV29-1 and TRBJ1-4; D is unresolved. CDR1 and CDR2 from the germline V gene are SQVTM and ANQGSEA. Trimming left V 1 base short and J 7 bases short, with 10 bases between. This CDR3 spans 13 amino acids. The CDR3 reads CSVEAGFGEKLFF. The CDR3 nucleotides read TGCAGCGTTGAAGCGGGGTTTGGTGAAAAACTGTTTTTT. Looking up the rest from reference TRBV29-1 and TRBJ1-4 gives the full variable domain: SAVISQKPSRDICQRGTSLTIQCQVDSQVTMMFWYRQQPGQSLTLIATANQGSEATYESGFVIDKFPISRPNLTFSTLTVSNMSPEDSSIYLCSVEAGFGEKLFFGSGTQLSVL.

The chain couples TRBV6-1 to TRBJ2-7, with D perhaps matching TRBD2 (5 bases). Trimming shortened V by 6 bases and J by 3 bases, and 15 bases separated the two germline ends. Per germline, CDR1 MNHNS and CDR2 SASEGT. The CDR3 has 14 residues. Here the CDR3 reads CASRLIGGVYEQYF. CDR3 sequence (DNA): TGTGCCAGCAGGCTGATAGGAGGCGTCTACGAGCAGTACTTC.

The chain recombines TRBV6-1 with TRBJ1-2; no clear D. V lost 5 bases and J 2 bases, leaving 9 bases between the germline ends. The germline gives CDR1 MNHNS, CDR2 SASEGT. The CDR3 totals 13 residues. CDR3 protein: CASSHRGNYGYTF. CDR3 bases: TGTGCCAGCAGTCACCGGGGAAACTATGGCTACACCTTC.

The chain uses TRBV2 and TRBJ1-2, with 7 bases lining up with TRBD1. Germline loops: CDR1 SNHLY, CDR2 FYNNEI. This CDR3 region has 13 residues. After removal of 10 bases from V and 7 bases from J, the junction contained 12 bases not matched to a gene. The CDR3 DNA follows: TGTGCCACCTCAGGACAGGCAGGTTTTGGCTACACCTTC. It yields the protein CATSGQAGFGYTF.

This rearrangement joins TRBV19 to TRBJ1-1; D gene uncertain. This CDR3 has 13 residues. Trimming took off 7 bases at V and 5 bases at J, with 14 bases between the two ends. CDR1 is LNHDA and CDR2 is SQIVND in the germline V gene (reference sequence). The CDR3: CASITGSLTEAFF. In nucleotides, the CDR3 is TGTGCCAGTATCACGGGGAGTCTGACTGAAGCTTTCTTT.

The chain links TRBV5-4 to TRBJ1-1, with D uncertain. V was pared by 4 bases and J by 1 base, with 14 bases between. The CDR3 is made up of 15 amino acids. Germline CDR1 reads SGHNT; CDR2 reads YYREEE (reference sequence). CDR3 sequence (DNA): TGTGCCAGCAGCCCATCGCCAGGCCCGAACACTGAAGCTTTCTTT. This sequence encodes CASSPSPGPNTEAFF. The full variable domain, rest sourced from reference TRBV5-4 and TRBJ1-1, is ETGVTQSPTHLIKTRGQQVTLRCSSQSGHNTVSWYQQALGQGPQFIFQYYREEENGRGNFPPRFSGLQFPNYSSELNVNALELDDSALYLCASSPSPGPNTEAFFGQGTRLTVV.

The chain carries TRBV7-6 and TRBJ2-7; 9 nucleotides match TRBD2. The CDR3 sequence is 14 residues long. CDR1 is SGHVS, CDR2 FNYEAQ, per germline. The V gene end was trimmed by 6 bases and the J gene end by 7 bases; junction bases not matched to a gene: 10. DNA for the CDR3: TGTGCCAGCAGTCAGACTAGCGGCTCGAGGGAGCAGTACTTC. This codes for CASSQTSGSREQYF.

This clone is a singleton in its sample. This sequence joins TRBV27 and TRBJ2-7, with 10 bases that match TRBD1. Losses at the gene ends were 4 bases for V and 0 bases for J; bases not matched to a gene: 15. The CDR3 spans 19 residues. CDR1 MNHEY and CDR2 SMNVEV come from the germline V gene (reference sequence). CDR3 sequence reads: CASSSEGISGTGVSYEQYF. As DNA, the CDR3 is TGTGCCAGCAGTTCCGAAGGAATTTCGGGGACAGGGGTCTCCTACGAGCAGTACTTC.

Details on this clone: Its ends do not fully match the called genes, so a read error is possible. The genes are TRBV7-2 and TRBJ2-7; no firm D call. This CDR3 region has 14 residues. Germline values: CDR1 SGHTA, CDR2 FQGNSA. The CDR3: CASSSTPVNDEQYF. As DNA, the CDR3 is TGTGCCAGTAGCTCTACCCCAGTGAACGACGAGCAGTACTTC.